What follows is one T cell receptor (beta chain) and its context. V lost 4 bases and J 4 bases, leaving 14 bases between the germline ends. Germline-derived CDR1 and CDR2 are SEHNR and FQNEAQ (reference sequence). This CDR3 spans 15 amino acids. These data come from a study of shared clonotypes between healthy human individuals. Libraries were prepared by immunoSEQ multiplex PCR; TCRdb keeps only in-frame clonotypes and omits some of them. The profile covers around 2.3 million clones, with more than 90% appearing a single time and 0.1% to 0.15% taken by the ten largest. The clonotype was recovered from a man aged 18 to 35 in good health. Sequenced input: naive CD4+ T cells sorted from blood. As to subset: CD45RA+ positively selected. The chain carries TRBV7-9 and TRBJ1-5; D is possibly TRBD1 (5 bases). The CDR3 coding sequence is TGTGCCAGCAGCTCCTATGGGGGAGAAAATCAGCCCCAGCATTTT. It codes for CASSSYGGENQPQHF.